This T cell receptor (beta chain) was observed in a study of blood T cell repertoires in COVID-19. Study-level background: The origin of the acute and convalescent COVID-19 samples was the United States, Italy and Spain. PBMCs, B-cell-depleted T cells, or T cells were the source of the cDNA or gDNA that made up the material.

Measured with immunoSEQ multiplex PCR; TCRdb has only the in-frame clones, and not every one. The table records 300,000 to 350,000 clones, roughly 90% of them present only once. The CDR3 has 15 residues. From germline, CDR1 is SGHKS and CDR2 YYEKEE (reference sequence). V shed 3 bases and J 3 bases; nucleotides not matched to a gene: 6. It was during active infection that Seattle patients were enrolled and then longitudinally followed. The sample holds one count of this clone. The source is a woman aged 40-49 years with COVID-19, enrolled during active disease. The material sequenced was peripheral blood. The chain carries TRBV5-5 and TRBJ1-1; TRBD1 aligns across 9 bases. CDR3 DNA: TGTGCCAGCAGCTCCCCTCGACAGGGGGACACTGAAGCTTTCTTT. Its translation is CASSSPRQGDTEAFF.